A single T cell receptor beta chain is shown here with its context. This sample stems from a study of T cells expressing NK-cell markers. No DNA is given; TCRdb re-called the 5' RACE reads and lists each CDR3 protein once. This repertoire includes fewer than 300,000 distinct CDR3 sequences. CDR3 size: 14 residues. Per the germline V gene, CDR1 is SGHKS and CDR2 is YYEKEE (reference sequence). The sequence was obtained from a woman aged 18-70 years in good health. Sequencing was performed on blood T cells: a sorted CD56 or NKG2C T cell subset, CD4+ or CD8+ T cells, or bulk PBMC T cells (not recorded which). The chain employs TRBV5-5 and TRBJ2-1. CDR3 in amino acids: CASSLGGLYNEQFF.